These T cell receptor beta chains were read from a single sample in a study of blood T cell repertoires in COVID-19. Assay used: immunoSEQ multiplex PCR; TCRdb lists only in-frame clones, some missing. The sample consists of 100,000 or so clones, about nine tenths of them appearing once. Sequencing was performed on peripheral blood. These receptors came from a man between 70 and 80 years old with acute or convalescent COVID-19. The CDR3 runs from the conserved cysteine through the conserved F or W. Fields, in order: J gene, D gene, V gene, clone size, CDR3 protein, CDR3 DNA. A D gene is named only where the DNA matches it firmly. Size is stated for part of the rows, as once, few or many counts, or as a class when the clone is expanded.

TRBJ2-7 . TRBV7-9 . CASSSPRGGKLDWEQYF TGTGCCAGCAGCTCCCCGCGTGGGGGGAAACTTGATTGGGAGCAGTACTTC
TRBJ2-5 . TRBV7-8 . CASSSRGAETQYF TGTGCCAGCAGCTCCAGGGGGGCGGAGACCCAGTACTTC
TRBJ2-7 TRBD2 TRBV7-6 . CASSPTSGGTYEQYF TGTGCCAGCAGCCCGACTAGCGGGGGGACCTACGAGCAGTACTTC
TRBJ1-1 TRBD1 TRBV6-4 . CASSTDRVFHMNTEAFF TGTGCCAGCAGTACAGACAGGGTATTCCACATGAACACTGAAGCTTTCTTT
TRBJ1-2 . TRBV9 . CASSLERGYGYTF TGTGCCAGCAGCCTTGAAAGAGGCTATGGCTACACCTTC
TRBJ1-1 . TRBV20-1 . CSASGFGGTEAFF TGCAGTGCCAGTGGGTTCGGGGGCACTGAAGCTTTCTTT
TRBJ1-5 . TRBV6-5 . CASSSRVYSQPQHF TGTGCCAGCAGCTCTCGGGTTTATTCGCAGCCCCAGCATTTT
TRBJ1-2 TRBD1 TRBV28 . CASSPGQSYGYTF TGTGCCAGCAGTCCGGGACAGAGCTATGGCTACACCTTC
TRBJ1-6 . TRBV9 . CASKLGRGPTF TGTGCCAGCAAACTGGGGAGAGGGCCTACTTTT
TRBJ1-1 . TRBV18 . CASSRGQNTEAFF TGTGCCAGCTCAAGGGGACAGAACACTGAAGCTTTCTTT
TRBJ1-1 TRBD1 TRBV10-2 once CASTETGGGPEAFF TGCGCCAGCACCGAGACAGGGGGAGGGCCTGAAGCTTTCTTT
TRBJ1-1 . TRBV3-1/TRBV3-2 . CASSQWRRGSEAFF TGTGCCAGCAGCCAATGGAGAAGGGGCTCTGAAGCTTTCTTT
TRBJ2-1 TRBD2 TRBV5-1 . CASSGLVGNEQFF TGCGCCAGCAGCGGACTAGTTGGGAATGAGCAGTTCTTC
TRBJ1-2 TRBD1 TRBV5-1 . CASSPGGTGGHGYTF TGCGCCAGCAGCCCCGGAGGGACAGGGGGCCATGGCTACACCTTC
TRBJ1-1 . TRBV28 . CASSFGGNTEAFF TGTGCCAGCAGTTTTGGCGGAAACACTGAAGCTTTCTTT
TRBJ1-1 . TRBV19 once CASSAADPWDTEAFF TGTGCCAGTAGTGCGGCAGACCCTTGGGACACTGAAGCTTTCTTT
TRBJ2-1 TRBD2 TRBV28 once CASEGSGRDYNEQFF TGTGCCAGCGAGGGGAGCGGGAGGGACTACAATGAGCAGTTCTTC
TRBJ2-2 TRBD2 TRBV7-9 . CASSSQWSGRNTGELFF TGTGCCAGCAGCTCCCAGTGGAGCGGGAGGAACACCGGGGAGCTGTTTTTT
TRBJ1-4 . TRBV15 . CATGGGKSNEKLFF TGTGCCACGGGCGGGGGGAAATCTAATGAAAAACTGTTTTTT
TRBJ1-2 . TRBV3-1/TRBV3-2 few CASSRSDSAGYTF TGTGCCAGCAGCCGCTCGGACAGTGCCGGCTACACCTTC
TRBJ2-1 . TRBV5-8 . CASSFGSWDEQFF TGTGCCAGCAGCTTCGGTAGCTGGGATGAGCAGTTCTTC
TRBJ2-5 TRBD2 TRBV27 . CASKFGQGGEAQYF TGTGCCAGCAAATTCGGGCAGGGAGGGGAGGCCCAGTACTTC
TRBJ1-6 . TRBV5-1 few CASSRRDNLNSPLHF TGCGCCAGCAGTCGTCGGGACAACCTTAATTCACCCCTCCACTTT